Given below is one TCR beta chain in context. What it recognizes is unknown. The sample belongs to a study of T cell repertoires in cytomegalovirus infection. At the level of the study: HLA-C-restricted CMV epitopes, recently identified, and well-studied HLA-B-restricted ones were used by the study. An indication of both CMV infection and matching HLA type came from public TCR beta signatures. Findings of the study overall: HLA-C-restricted, CMV-specific TCR beta clonotypes were dominant ex vivo.

Trimming pared 1 base from V and 7 bases from J, leaving 17 bases between. The CDR3 length is 15 residues. Looked up from germline, CDR1 is MNHEY and CDR2 is SMNVEV (reference sequence). Each CDR3 protein is one row after TCRdb ran MiXCR on the reads. The sample carries approximately 470,000 distinct CDR3 sequences, about two fifths recorded once. This sequence originates from a human donor in good health (CMV status not recorded). Some clones in this sample may be carry-over from other donors' samples. This rearrangement joins TRBV27 to TRBJ2-7, with no clear D. Sequenced here: cultured PBMCs, sampled from culture after CMV antigen stimulation. The CDR3 nucleotides are TGTGCCAGCAGTTTATTTCTAGTGTCAGTTACGGAGCAGTACTTC. It translates to CASSLFLVSVTEQYF.